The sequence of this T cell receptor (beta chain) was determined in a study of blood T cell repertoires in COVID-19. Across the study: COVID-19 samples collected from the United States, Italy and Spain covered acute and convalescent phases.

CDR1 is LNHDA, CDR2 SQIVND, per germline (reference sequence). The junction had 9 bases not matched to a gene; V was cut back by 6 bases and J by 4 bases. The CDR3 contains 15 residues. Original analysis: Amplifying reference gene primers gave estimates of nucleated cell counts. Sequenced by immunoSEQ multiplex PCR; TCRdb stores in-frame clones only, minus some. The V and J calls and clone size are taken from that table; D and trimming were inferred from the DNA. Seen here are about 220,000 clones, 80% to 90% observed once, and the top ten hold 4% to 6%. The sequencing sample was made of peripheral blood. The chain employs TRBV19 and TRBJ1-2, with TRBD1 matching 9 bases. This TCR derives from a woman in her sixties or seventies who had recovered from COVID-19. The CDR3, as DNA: TGTGCCAGTAGGACGGGACAGGGAATGGGCTATGGCTACACCTTC. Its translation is CASRTGQGMGYGYTF.